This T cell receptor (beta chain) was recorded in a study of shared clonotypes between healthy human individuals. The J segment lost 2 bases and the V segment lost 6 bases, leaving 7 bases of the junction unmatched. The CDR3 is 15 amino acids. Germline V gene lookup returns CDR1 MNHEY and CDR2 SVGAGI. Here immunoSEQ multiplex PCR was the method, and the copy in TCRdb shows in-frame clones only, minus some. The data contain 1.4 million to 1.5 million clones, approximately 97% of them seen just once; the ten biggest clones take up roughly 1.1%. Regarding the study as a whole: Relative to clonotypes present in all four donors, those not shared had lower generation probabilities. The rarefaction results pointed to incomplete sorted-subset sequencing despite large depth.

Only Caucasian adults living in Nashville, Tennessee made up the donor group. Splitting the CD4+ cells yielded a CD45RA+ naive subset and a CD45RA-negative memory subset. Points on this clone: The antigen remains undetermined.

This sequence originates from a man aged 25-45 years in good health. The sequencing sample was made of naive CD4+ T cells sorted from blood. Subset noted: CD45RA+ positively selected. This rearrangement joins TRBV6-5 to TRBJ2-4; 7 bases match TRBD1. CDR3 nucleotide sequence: TGTGCCAGCAGCCCGTCGGGACAGCCCAAAAACATTCAGTACTTC. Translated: CASSPSGQPKNIQYF.